The 25 T cell receptor beta chains in this list originate from one sample, sequenced in a study of radiotherapy plus CTLA-4 blockade in lung cancer. Repertoires were generated with immunoSEQ multiplex PCR, while TCRdb's copy carries only in-frame clones and drops some. The repertoire consists of about 80,000 clones, with around 78% occurring once and the leading ten covering roughly 22%. Here the sequenced sample was peripheral blood, taken from a patient treated with radiotherapy plus ipilimumab. Receptor source: a human donor with non-small cell lung cancer whose response to radiotherapy plus ipilimumab could not be evaluated. Some clones in this sample may be carry-over from other donors' samples.

The chain joins TRBV28 to TRBJ2-1; a possible D gene is TRBD2 (6 bases). CDR3 length: 13 amino acids. V lost 2 bases and J 9 bases, leaving 11 bases between the germline ends. Germline CDR1 reads MDHEN; CDR2 reads SYDVKM. This CDR3 is CASSLGGTGEQFF. The CDR3 coding sequence is TGTGCCAGCAGTTTAGGGGGGACGGGTGAGCAGTTCTTC. Full variable domain (outside the CDR3, taken from reference TRBV28 and TRBJ2-1): DVKVTQSSRYLVKRTGEKVFLECVQDMDHENMFWYRQDPGLGLRLIYFSYDVKMKEKGDIPEGYSVSREKKERFSLILESASTNQTSMYLCASSLGGTGEQFFGPGTRLTVL.

A remark on this clone: At one end the junction does not follow the germline gene, possibly because of a read error. The chain employs TRBV29-1 and TRBJ1-1, with 7 bases lining up with TRBD1. This CDR3 has 13 amino acids. From germline, CDR1 is SQVTM and CDR2 ANQGSEA. CDR3 coding DNA: TGCAGCGCTGAAAGACAGGGCCCCACTGAAGCTTTCTTT. Protein sequence: CSAERQGPTEAFF. Using reference TRBV29-1 and TRBJ1-1 for the parts outside the CDR3, the full variable domain is SAVISQKPSRDICQRGTSLTIQCQVDSQVTMMFWYRQQPGQSLTLIATANQGSEATYESGFVIDKFPISRPNLTFSTLTVSNMSPEDSSIYLCSAERQGPTEAFFGQGTRLTVV.

This sequence joins TRBV15 and TRBJ2-3; unclear D gene. Germline V CDR1 and CDR2: LNHNV, YYDKDF (reference sequence). This CDR3 comprises 13 residues. V gave up 0 bases and J gave up 5 bases, with 6 bases separating them. The DNA for the CDR3 is TGTGCCACCAGCAGAGATTTCCAAGATACGCAGTATTTT. Protein product: CATSRDFQDTQYF.

This clone has a single count. This CDR3 is missing its conserved last phenylalanine or tryptophan, likely due to a read error. The chain recombines TRBV5-4 with TRBJ1-2, with D perhaps TRBD1 (6 bases). V was clipped by 4 bases and J by 5 bases, with 15 bases between them. Germline CDR1 reads SGHNT; CDR2 reads YYREEE (reference sequence). The length of the CDR3 is 14 residues. In DNA, the CDR3 is TGTGCCAGCAGCGGAAGATTGACAGGATATGGCTACACCTCC. Protein sequence: CASSGRLTGYGYTS.

V usage is TRBV20-1 and J usage is TRBJ2-2; the D gene is possibly TRBD1 (6 bases). V lost 7 bases and J 13 bases, leaving 16 bases between the germline ends. The CDR3 covers 11 residues. In germline, CDR1 is DFQATT, CDR2 SNEGSKA (reference sequence). CDR3 in amino acids: CSVAPGTTLFF. CDR3 nucleotides: TGCAGTGTCGCCCCTGGGACAACGCTGTTTTTT.

This chain connects TRBV5-1 to TRBJ2-7; 7 bases are a match to TRBD1. Trimming removed 4 bases from V and 3 bases from J; junction bases left unmatched: 10. Germline CDR1 is SGHRS and CDR2 is YFSETQ. This CDR3 is 15 amino acids long. CDR3 sequence: CASSAEGTALYEQYF. CDR3 nucleotide sequence: TGCGCCAGCAGCGCCGAGGGGACAGCCCTCTACGAGCAGTACTTC.

This rearrangement joins TRBV2 to TRBJ2-7; D unresolved. The germline gives CDR1 SNHLY, CDR2 FYNNEI. V gave up 2 bases and J gave up 1 base, with 3 bases separating them. The length of the CDR3 is 12 residues. In nucleotides, the CDR3 is TGTGCCAGCAGTGAACAGTCCTACGAGCAGTACTTC. Amino acids: CASSEQSYEQYF.

The rearrangement uses TRBV5-1 and TRBJ2-1, with D possibly being TRBD2 (6 bases). CDR1 and CDR2 (germline): SGHRS, YFSETQ. V was cut by 3 bases and J by 4 bases, with 11 bases left in between. This CDR3 has 14 residues. CDR3 sequence: CASSSNGGYNEQFF. In DNA, the CDR3 is TGCGCCAGCAGCTCGAACGGAGGGTACAATGAGCAGTTCTTC. The whole variable domain, remainder taken from reference TRBV5-1 and TRBJ2-1, is KAGVTQTPRYLIKTRGQQVTLSCSPISGHRSVSWYQQTPGQGLQFLFEYFSETQRNKGNFPGRFSGRQFSNSRSEMNVSTLELGDSALYLCASSSNGGYNEQFFGPGTRLTVL.

The J gene is TRBJ2-7, the V gene TRBV27, with 8 positions matching TRBD1. Germline V gives CDR1 MNHEY, CDR2 SMNVEV (reference sequence). Trimming removed 5 bases from V and 6 bases from J; junction bases left unmatched: 9. The CDR3 is made up of 14 amino acids. The CDR3 region has the DNA TGTGCCAGCAGTCCTCCGGGACAGGCACGCGAGCAGTACTTC. Translation: CASSPPGQAREQYF.

CDR3 coding DNA: TGTGCCAGCAAGAATGGGCTAGCGGGGGCACCATACAATGAGCAGTTCTTC. Protein product: CASKNGLAGAPYNEQFF. The rearrangement joins TRBV5-4 to TRBJ2-1; 10 positions match TRBD2. This CDR3 has 17 residues. The V gene's germline CDR1 is SGHNT and CDR2 YYREEE (reference sequence). Unmatched junction bases numbered 13, after V lost 6 bases and J lost 4 bases.

As for this clone: One base away lies a much larger clone, so this may be a sequencing read error. At the DNA level, this CDR3 is encoded by other sequences in the same sample as well. CDR3 coding DNA: TGTGCCAGCAGTGGGACAGGGGGCAATCAGCCCCAGCATTTT. Translated: CASSGTGGNQPQHF. The rearrangement uses TRBV2 and TRBJ1-5; 9 bases are a match to TRBD1. This CDR3 spans 14 amino acids. Trimming took 4 bases from V and 2 from J; bases not matched to a gene: 0. CDR1 and CDR2 (germline): SNHLY, FYNNEI.

J is TRBJ1-1 and V is TRBV5-6, with D perhaps TRBD1 (5 bases). Germline V gives CDR1 SGHDT, CDR2 YYEEEE. CDR3 length: 14 residues. V was pared by 6 bases and J by 6 bases, with 18 bases between. CDR3 coding DNA: TGTGCCAGCACCCTCGTAGGGGCCCCCGCTGAAGCTTTCTTT. Encoded protein: CASTLVGAPAEAFF.

The rearrangement uses TRBV19 and TRBJ1-5; 9 bases align to TRBD1. The J segment lost 7 bases and the V segment lost 2 bases, leaving 6 bases of the junction unmatched. Germline V gene data show CDR1 as LNHDA and CDR2 as SQIVND (reference sequence). The CDR3 loop spans 15 amino acids. For the CDR3, the DNA is TGTGCCAGTAGTATAACAGGGGGCGCGGTGCAGCCCCAGCATTTT. Translated: CASSITGGAVQPQHF.

V and J are TRBV6-5 and TRBJ2-7, with 9 bases lining up with TRBD1. Germline lookup yields CDR1 MNHEY and CDR2 SVGAGI. Trimming removed 4 bases from V and 2 bases from J; junction bases left unmatched: 6. CDR3 length: 15 residues. The CDR3 is CASSSSDRGTYEQYF. In DNA, the CDR3 is TGTGCCAGCAGTTCCTCGGACAGGGGCACCTACGAGCAGTACTTC.

The genes are TRBV9 and TRBJ2-3; 9 positions agree with TRBD1. Germline CDR1 is SGDLS and CDR2 is YYNGEE. CDR3 size: 16 residues. Trimming at V came to 0 bases and at J to 5 bases, leaving 7 bases not matched to a gene. CDR3 bases: TGTGCCAGCAGCGTAGAGGGGACAGGGCTCGGAGATACGCAGTATTTT. Amino acid sequence: CASSVEGTGLGDTQYF.

The table lists this clone with a few counts. The chain recombines TRBV6-6 with TRBJ1-2; no clear D gene. Trimming removed 7 bases at V and 2 bases at J, with 14 bases between. The CDR3 covers 14 residues. The germline CDR1 and CDR2 sequences are MNHNY and SVGAGI (reference sequence). The CDR3 loop is CASINGGINYGYTF. In nucleotides, the CDR3 is TGTGCCAGCATCAACGGAGGGATCAACTATGGCTACACCTTC.

This chain connects TRBV6-5 to TRBJ2-3; 12 positions agree with TRBD2. Germline V gene lookup returns CDR1 MNHEY and CDR2 SVGAGI. There are 14 residues in the CDR3. With 6 bases clipped from V and 3 bases from J, the junction kept 1 base outside the gene matches. The CDR3 protein is CASSLAGGTDTQYF. The CDR3 nucleotides read TGTGCCAGCAGCCTAGCGGGGGGGACAGATACGCAGTATTTT.

V gene TRBV6-1 combines with J gene TRBJ1-3; no reliable D call. This CDR3 contains 13 residues. Germline loops: CDR1 MNHNS, CDR2 SASEGT. Trimming took off 2 bases at V and 4 bases at J, with 6 bases between the two ends. This CDR3 is CASSEQVGNTIYF. In nucleotides, the CDR3 is TGTGCCAGCAGTGAACAGGTGGGAAACACCATATATTTT.

The chain carries TRBV4-2 and TRBJ2-2; TRBD2 matches at 11 bases. Germline lookup yields CDR1 LGHNA and CDR2 YNFKEQ. Losses at the gene ends were 2 bases for V and 5 bases for J; bases not matched to a gene: 7. This CDR3 has 17 residues. The CDR3 DNA sequence: TGTGCCAGCAGCCAACCACTAGCGGGGGATGTTACCGGGGAGCTGTTTTTT. Its translation is CASSQPLAGDVTGELFF.

For the CDR3, the DNA is TGTGCCAGCAGCCCGCGCGGACAGGGTCTAAGCTCTGGGGCCAACGTCCTGACTTTC. It yields the protein CASSPRGQGLSSGANVLTF. V usage is TRBV4-2 and J usage is TRBJ2-6, with TRBD1 matching over 8 bases. Looked up from germline, CDR1 is LGHNA and CDR2 is YNFKEQ. Losses at the gene ends were 4 bases for V and 0 bases for J; bases not matched to a gene: 11. There are 19 residues in the CDR3.

The chain couples TRBV19 to TRBJ2-1; 7 nucleotides agree with TRBD2. The junction had 7 bases not matched to a gene; V was cut back by 6 bases and J by 8 bases. The CDR3 consists of 13 residues. The germline V gene encodes CDR1 LNHDA and CDR2 SQIVND (reference sequence). The CDR3: CASRIGGGDEQFF. The CDR3 region has the DNA TGTGCCAGTAGGATTGGCGGGGGTGATGAGCAGTTCTTC. The variable domain in full, completed from reference TRBV19 and TRBJ2-1, reads DGGITQSPKYLFRKEGQNVTLSCEQNLNHDAMYWYRQDPGQGLRLIYYSQIVNDFQKGDIAEGYSVSREKKESFPLTVTSAQKNPTAFYLCASRIGGGDEQFFGPGTRLTVL.

The V and J genes are TRBV4-3 and TRBJ2-1; maybe TRBD2 (5 bases). CDR1 LGHNA and CDR2 YSLEER come from the germline V gene. The CDR3 contains 14 residues. V lost 5 bases and J 9 bases, leaving 17 bases between the germline ends. The CDR3 here is CASSTEEPGSEQFF. As DNA, the CDR3 is TGCGCCAGCAGCACGGAGGAGCCGGGCAGTGAGCAGTTCTTC.

The rearrangement links TRBV18 to TRBJ2-2, with D unclear. The CDR3 runs 13 residues. The germline V gene encodes CDR1 KGHSH and CDR2 LQKENI. V lost 3 bases to trimming and J lost 6 bases, with 8 bases between them. Here the CDR3 reads CASSPRPAGELFF. In DNA, the CDR3 is TGTGCCAGCTCACCCAGGCCCGCCGGGGAGCTGTTTTTT.

This chain uses TRBV19 with TRBJ1-4, with TRBD1 matching over 7 bases. Germline CDR1 reads LNHDA; CDR2 reads SQIVND (reference sequence). The CDR3 contains 14 residues. The J segment lost 5 bases and the V segment lost 6 bases, leaving 6 bases of the junction unmatched. The CDR3 bases are TGTGCCAGTAGCCCGGGACAGTCGAATGAAAAACTGTTTTTT. It translates to CASSPGQSNEKLFF.

The chain links TRBV7-2 to TRBJ2-4, with 9 bases aligning to TRBD2. With V trimmed by 0 bases and J by 6 bases, 0 bases remained unmatched. The germline V gene encodes CDR1 SGHTA and CDR2 FQGNSA. The CDR3 runs to 14 residues. Here the CDR3 reads CASSLAAGGNIQYF. The CDR3 nucleotides are TGTGCCAGCAGCTTAGCAGCGGGGGGAAACATTCAGTACTTC. Filled out from reference TRBV7-2 and TRBJ2-4, the complete variable domain reads GAGVSQSPSNKVTEKGKDVELRCDPISGHTALYWYRQSLGQGLEFLIYFQGNSAPDKSGLPSDRFSAERTGGSVSTLTIQRTQQEDSAVYLCASSLAAGGNIQYFGAGTRLSVL.